This TCR beta chain stems from a study of cytomegalovirus exposure and HLA in healthy donors. PCR primers comprised 60 Vbeta and 13 Jbeta primers. TCRdb's table, derived via immunoSEQ multiplex PCR, lists solely in-frame clones and lacks some. There are 80,000 to 100,000 clones in the sample, with roughly 3% held by the top ten. On this clone: The antigen is unknown.

The germline gives CDR1 ENHRY, CDR2 SYGVKD. Losses at the gene ends were 11 bases for V and 4 bases for J; bases not matched to a gene: 3. CDR3 size: 12 residues. Study-wide results and limits: Analysis was carried out at a later point, and it linked a missense DCLRE1C variant to TCR beta V- and J-gene trimming. Being productive about 87% or about 30% of the time was typical of most TCR beta V segments in an earlier analysis.

This sequence originates from a woman in her 30s in good health and CMV-seronegative. The sample comprised PBMCs. The V gene is TRBV10-3, the J gene TRBJ2-7, with 12 bases that match TRBD2. The CDR3 nucleotides read TGTGCCGCCGGACTAGCGGGATACGAGCAGTACTTC. Encoded protein: CAAGLAGYEQYF.